The 29 T cell receptor beta chains in this list originate from one sample, sequenced in a study of cytomegalovirus exposure and HLA in healthy donors. PCR amplification relied on 60 Vbeta primers (plus 13 Jbeta primers). Libraries were prepared by immunoSEQ multiplex PCR; TCRdb keeps only in-frame clonotypes and omits some of them. The table lists under 200,000 clones, 87% of them singletons. Sequenced material: PBMCs. These receptors were collected from a boy between 2 and 10 years old in good health and CMV-seronegative.

This sequence joins TRBV19 and TRBJ1-2; D may be TRBD1 (6 bases). Trimming shortened V by 5 bases and J by 3 bases, and 19 bases separated the two germline ends. The germline CDR1 and CDR2 sequences are LNHDA and SQIVND (reference sequence). CDR3 length equals 16 residues. The CDR3 region has the DNA TGTGCCAGTAGTCCCCGGGACACCCGCCACTACTATGGCTACACCTTC. Residues: CASSPRDTRHYYGYTF.

The CDR3 protein is CASSLDFRDEQFF. The CDR3 DNA reads as TGTGCCAGCAGCTTAGACTTCAGGGATGAGCAGTTCTTC. The chain couples TRBV7-3 to TRBJ2-1; TRBD1 might be the D (5 bases). The CDR3 consists of 13 residues. The germline V gene has CDR1 SGHTA and CDR2 FQGTGA. V was trimmed by 2 bases and J by 8 bases, leaving 10 bases between them.

The chain links TRBV5-6 to TRBJ2-7; 14 positions agree with TRBD2. Trimming took 4 bases from V and 3 from J; bases not matched to a gene: 9. From germline, CDR1 is SGHDT and CDR2 YYEEEE. This CDR3 is 17 amino acids long. CDR3 bases: TGTGCCAGCAGCGGGGGACTAGCGGGAGCCCGCCACTACGAGCAGTACTTC. It yields the protein CASSGGLAGARHYEQYF.

V and J are TRBV27 and TRBJ1-1, with TRBD1 as a possible D gene (5 bases). The CDR3 has 14 amino acids. V lost 5 bases and J lost 5, with 15 bases in between. Germline V gene data show CDR1 as MNHEY and CDR2 as SMNVEV (reference sequence). The CDR3 sequence: CASSLGWGGTEAFF. The DNA of the CDR3 is TGTGCCAGCAGTCTAGGATGGGGGGGGACTGAAGCTTTCTTT.

This chain joins TRBV5-4 and TRBJ2-1, with 9 bases identical to TRBD2. The germline V gene has CDR1 SGHNT and CDR2 YYREEE (reference sequence). The CDR3 is 17 amino acids. V lost 4 bases and J lost 0; bases outside the gene matches: 8. This chain's CDR3 is CASSPSGSGSSYNEQFF. The CDR3 coding sequence is TGTGCCAGCAGCCCGAGTGGTAGCGGGAGCTCCTACAATGAGCAGTTCTTC.

The V call is TRBV28, the J call TRBJ2-1; the match to TRBD2 covers 16 bases. There are 19 residues in the CDR3. The V gene's germline CDR1 is MDHEN and CDR2 SYDVKM. After removal of 4 bases from V and 0 bases from J, the junction contained 6 bases not matched to a gene. CDR3: CASSWGLAGGRSSYNEQFF. The DNA of the CDR3 is TGTGCCAGCAGTTGGGGACTAGCGGGAGGGCGTAGCTCCTACAATGAGCAGTTCTTC.

This chain uses TRBV28 with TRBJ1-1; D is perhaps TRBD1 (6 bases). There are 15 residues in the CDR3. The V end was cut by 6 bases, the J end by 7 bases, with 21 bases between. Germline V gives CDR1 MDHEN, CDR2 SYDVKM. In DNA form, the CDR3 reads TGTGCCAGCAGGGAGAACAGGGCCAACTTTCTTGAAGCTTTCTTT. Translated, it gives CASRENRANFLEAFF.

The rearrangement links TRBV7-3 to TRBJ2-3; no firm D call. V was clipped by 2 bases and J by 0 bases, with 12 bases between them. This CDR3 has 16 residues. CDR1 and CDR2 from the germline V gene are SGHTA and FQGTGA. CDR3 sequence: CASSLAASPSTDTQYF. The CDR3 nucleotides read TGTGCCAGCAGCTTAGCCGCTAGTCCTAGCACAGATACGCAGTATTTT.

The chain links TRBV28 to TRBJ1-1; no clear D. The CDR3 length is 13 residues. The ends were cut back, 2 bases at V and 0 bases at J, with 4 bases in the middle. Germline V gene sequence: CDR1 MDHEN, CDR2 SYDVKM. This CDR3 is CASSLRVNTEAFF. CDR3 in DNA: TGTGCCAGCAGTTTACGGGTGAACACTGAAGCTTTCTTT.

This clone occurred a few times. The J gene is TRBJ2-7, the V gene TRBV10-1, with TRBD2 identical over 15 bases. The CDR3 runs 17 residues. J gave up 3 bases and V 7 bases, and 10 bases lay outside the gene matches. Germline CDR1 is WNHNN and CDR2 is SYGVQD (reference sequence). The DNA for the CDR3 is TGCGCCAGCACCAAAATTGGACTAGCGGGAGGGTTCTACGAGCAGTACTTC. It specifies CASTKIGLAGGFYEQYF.

The CDR3 loop is CASSPPTGLGTDTQYF. The CDR3 DNA is TGTGCCAGCTCACCCCCGACCGGACTGGGCACAGATACGCAGTATTTT. V is TRBV18 and J is TRBJ2-3; D may be TRBD2 (5 bases). Germline values: CDR1 KGHSH, CDR2 LQKENI. The CDR3 runs 16 residues. Trimming removed 3 bases from V and 1 base from J, with 14 bases in between.

This rearrangement joins TRBV27 to TRBJ1-5; D remains unclear. This CDR3 is built from 15 residues. CDR1 and CDR2 from the germline V gene are MNHEY and SMNVEV (reference sequence). Trimming cost V 3 bases and J 2 bases, with 11 bases left between them. This chain's CDR3 is CASSLGGHGNQPQHF. In DNA, the CDR3 is TGTGCCAGCAGTTTGGGAGGCCATGGCAATCAGCCCCAGCATTTT.

Only one count was recorded for this clone. The V and J genes are TRBV29-1 and TRBJ1-1; 8 bases are a match to TRBD1. Germline values: CDR1 SQVTM, CDR2 ANQGSEA. This CDR3 has 13 residues. The ends lost 7 bases at V and 0 bases at J; junction bases unmatched: 4. The CDR3 loop reads CSGRQGLNTEAFF. The DNA of the CDR3 is TGCAGCGGACGACAGGGGTTGAACACTGAAGCTTTCTTT.

The chain combines TRBV23-1 with TRBJ1-4; 11 positions agree with TRBD1. TRBV23-1 is noted as an ORF with a role that remains uncertain. V trimming: 4 bases; J trimming: 11 bases; junction bases outside the gene matches: 15. The CDR3 has 17 residues. This chain's CDR3 is CASSPDLLDRGRRKLFF. CDR3 sequence (DNA): TGCGCCAGCAGTCCAGATCTGCTGGACAGGGGGCGTCGGAAACTGTTTTTT.

The rearrangement links TRBV7-8 to TRBJ2-1, with D tentatively TRBD2 (6 bases). Germline loops: CDR1 SGHVS, CDR2 FQNEAQ. Trimming shortened V by 1 base and J by 2 bases, and 9 bases separated the two germline ends. The CDR3 totals 15 residues. CDR3: CASSLERVPYNEQFF. The CDR3 DNA sequence: TGTGCCAGCAGCTTAGAGCGGGTTCCCTACAATGAGCAGTTCTTC.

Only one count was recorded for this clone. In DNA, the CDR3 is TGTGCCAGCAGCCAAGAGGGACAGGGAAGACCTGGCTACACCTTC. This codes for CASSQEGQGRPGYTF. The chain is built from TRBV4-2 and TRBJ1-2, with 9 positions matching TRBD1. The CDR3 has 15 residues. The J segment lost 7 bases and the V segment lost 0 bases, leaving 6 bases of the junction unmatched. Germline values: CDR1 LGHNA, CDR2 YNFKEQ.

The chain joins TRBV6-5 to TRBJ1-2, with TRBD1 identical over 7 bases. The CDR3 has 13 residues. Germline V gene sequence: CDR1 MNHEY, CDR2 SVGAGI. V gave up 5 bases and J gave up 8 bases; unmatched junction bases: 8. The CDR3 sequence is CASSPTGPGGYTF. CDR3 nucleotides: TGTGCCAGCAGTCCGACAGGGCCGGGAGGCTACACCTTC.

The V and J genes are TRBV29-1 and TRBJ1-1; 8 nucleotides agree with TRBD1. Looked up from germline, CDR1 is SQVTM and CDR2 is ANQGSEA. The CDR3 loop spans 15 amino acids. The J segment lost 0 bases and the V segment lost 5 bases, leaving 8 bases of the junction unmatched. CDR3 sequence: CSVKGRQGLNTEAFF. Written as DNA, the CDR3 is TGCAGCGTTAAAGGGAGACAGGGGTTGAACACTGAAGCTTTCTTT.

The V gene is TRBV4-1, the J gene TRBJ2-1, with D uncertain. V was trimmed by 1 base and J by 6 bases, leaving 16 bases between them. Per germline, CDR1 MGHRA and CDR2 YSYEKL. CDR3 length: 16 amino acids. This CDR3 is CASSQVGRQKFNEQFF. As DNA, the CDR3 is TGCGCCAGCAGCCAAGTCGGCAGGCAGAAATTCAATGAGCAGTTCTTC.

V is TRBV6-1 and J is TRBJ2-7; tentative D call: TRBD2 (8 bases). CDR3 size: 14 residues. V was shortened by 5 bases and J by 5 bases, with 16 bases between the two germline ends. Looked up from germline, CDR1 is MNHNS and CDR2 is SASEGT. For the CDR3, the DNA is TGTGCCAGCAGTCGTCGGGAGGGGGCTAACGAGCAGTACTTC. This codes for CASSRREGANEQYF.

The genes are TRBV7-3 and TRBJ1-2; no firm D call. Germline V gives CDR1 SGHTA, CDR2 FQGTGA. The CDR3 runs to 14 residues. V shed 1 base and J shed 3 bases, with 9 bases lying between them. The CDR3: CASSLRADYYGYTF. For the CDR3, the DNA is TGTGCCAGCAGCTTAAGGGCAGATTACTATGGCTACACCTTC.

This clone was observed once. The J gene is TRBJ1-3, the V gene TRBV4-1, with 9 bases fitting TRBD1. This CDR3 contains 13 residues. In germline, CDR1 is MGHRA, CDR2 YSYEKL. After removal of 3 bases from V and 7 bases from J, the junction contained 1 base not matched to a gene. Written as DNA, the CDR3 is TGCGCCAGCAGCCAGACAGGGGGGAACACCATATATTTT. Amino acids: CASSQTGGNTIYF.

This chain connects TRBV19 to TRBJ1-5; D unresolved. Germline V gene data show CDR1 as LNHDA and CDR2 as SQIVND (reference sequence). CDR3 length: 14 amino acids. The V end lost 3 bases, the J end lost 0 bases, and 6 bases lay between the germline ends. This CDR3 reads CASSMYYSNQPQHF. The CDR3 bases are TGTGCCAGTAGTATGTATTATAGCAATCAGCCCCAGCATTTT.

This clone was picked up one time. J is TRBJ2-2 and V is TRBV6-1; the D is unclear. V lost 11 bases, J lost 3 bases, and 19 bases lay in between. CDR1 and CDR2 from the germline V gene are MNHNS and SASEGT. The CDR3 covers 15 residues. The CDR3 coding sequence is TGTGCCTCGCGGTTTAGAGGCTGGGACACCGGGGAGCTGTTTTTT. It encodes CASRFRGWDTGELFF.

The V call is TRBV6-1, the J call TRBJ2-1; D is possibly TRBD1 (5 bases). V was shortened by 6 bases and J by 9 bases, with 21 bases between the two germline ends. Germline assignment: CDR1 MNHNS and CDR2 SASEGT. The CDR3 totals 15 residues. The CDR3 DNA reads TGTGCCAGCAGAACCCGAGACCAGGGTGTTGGTGAGCAGTTCTTC. It yields the protein CASRTRDQGVGEQFF.

This chain connects TRBV7-6 to TRBJ1-5, with D unclear. The V and J ends lost 5 bases and 3 bases respectively, with 11 bases between them. This CDR3 contains 14 residues. Germline CDR1 and CDR2: SGHVS and FNYEAQ. For the CDR3, the DNA is TGTGCCAGCAGCCCGAGAGAGAACAATCAGCCCCAGCATTTT. Translation: CASSPRENNQPQHF. The full variable domain, in which reference TRBV7-6 and TRBJ1-5 provide the parts outside the CDR3, is GAGVSQSPRYKVTKRGQDVALRCDPISGHVSLYWYRQALGQGPEFLTYFNYEAQQDKSGLPNDRFSAERPEGSISTLTIQRTEQRDSAMYRCASSPRENNQPQHFGDGTRLSIL.

This sequence joins TRBV25-1 and TRBJ2-2, with 11 nucleotides matching TRBD1. Germline CDR1 is MGHDK and CDR2 is SYGVNS. The CDR3 spans 16 residues. Trimming cost V 3 bases and J 5 bases; bases outside gene matches: 5. For the CDR3, the DNA is TGTGCCAGCAGTGAGGACAGGGGGCTGGGGACCGGGGAGCTGTTTTTT. Amino acid sequence: CASSEDRGLGTGELFF.

This clone was seen only once. The rearrangement links TRBV30 to TRBJ2-1; TRBD1 might be the D (6 bases). Between the trimmed V and J ends, which lost 6 bases and 9 bases, there was a span of 9 bases. The CDR3 is made up of 10 amino acids. Germline CDR1 reads GTSNPN; CDR2 reads SVGIG (reference sequence). The CDR3 DNA reads as TGTGCCTGTCAAGGGGGTGAGCAGTTCTTC. Its translation is CACQGGEQFF. Using reference TRBV30 and TRBJ2-1 for the parts outside the CDR3, the full variable domain is SQTIHQWPATLVQPVGSPLSLECTVEGTSNPNLYWYRQAAGRGLQLLFYSVGIGQISSEVPQNLSASRPQDRQFILSSKKLLLSDSGFYLCACQGGEQFFGPGTRLTVL.

CDR3 loop: CASSDSGETDTQYF. DNA for the CDR3: TGTGCCAGCAGTGACAGCGGGGAAACAGATACGCAGTATTTT. The chain combines TRBV6-4 with TRBJ2-3, with 7 bases lining up with TRBD2. CDR3 size: 14 residues. J was trimmed by 3 bases and V by 2 bases; bases with no gene match: 2. CDR1 is MRHNA and CDR2 is SNTAGT in the germline V gene.